Shown below are 9 T cell receptor beta chains from a single sample sequenced in a study of identifying expanded T cells in peripheral blood (dated by TCRdb to the late 2010s). The library was obtained by the immunoSEQ multiplex PCR assay. TCRdb's version of the immuneACCESS table is confined to in-frame rearrangements and falls short of the full clone set. An unresolved V gene accounts for under half of the shortfall where checked; the remainder is of unknown origin. Within this sample are 80,000 or so clones, with 80% to 90% of them counted one time only. The top ten clonotypes cover approximately 18% of the sample. Sequencing was done on a sample of blood. Receptors originate from a person aged 18 to 70 in good health.

In its sample, this clone was seen a few times. J is TRBJ1-2 and V is TRBV29-1; D not resolved. V was clipped by 4 bases and J by 4 bases, with 19 bases between them. The length of the CDR3 is 15 residues. The V gene's germline CDR1 is SQVTM and CDR2 ANQGSEA. The CDR3 loop is CSVAASLSPLYGYTF. The CDR3 bases are TGCAGCGTTGCGGCCAGCCTGTCCCCCCTCTATGGCTACACCTTC. The whole variable domain, filled in from reference TRBV29-1 and TRBJ1-2, reads SAVISQKPSRDICQRGTSLTIQCQVDSQVTMMFWYRQQPGQSLTLIATANQGSEATYESGFVIDKFPISRPNLTFSTLTVSNMSPEDSSIYLCSVAASLSPLYGYTFGSGTRLTVV.

V is TRBV5-4 and J is TRBJ1-2, with TRBD1 matching 8 bases. V trimming: 5 bases; J trimming: 4 bases; junction bases outside the gene matches: 7. This CDR3 has 14 amino acids. The germline CDR1 and CDR2 sequences are SGHNT and YYREEE (reference sequence). CDR3 bases: TGTGCCAGCAGGCCAACAGGGGGGAGCTATGGCTACACCTTC. It yields the protein CASRPTGGSYGYTF.

The V call is TRBV9, the J call TRBJ2-7, with 9 nucleotides matching TRBD2. Unmatched junction bases numbered 5, after V lost 0 bases and J lost 1 base. The germline gives CDR1 SGDLS, CDR2 YYNGEE. The length of the CDR3 is 16 residues. CDR3 region: CASSVDGGRDSYEQYF. The CDR3 region has the DNA TGTGCCAGCAGCGTAGACGGCGGGAGGGATTCCTACGAGCAGTACTTC. Looking up the rest from reference TRBV9 and TRBJ2-7 gives the full variable domain: DSGVTQTPKHLITATGQRVTLRCSPRSGDLSVYWYQQSLDQGLQFLIQYYNGEERAKGNILERFSAQQFPDLHSELNLSSLELGDSALYFCASSVDGGRDSYEQYFGPGTRLTVT.

The genes are TRBV4-2 and TRBJ2-7; D is undetermined. This CDR3 is built from 14 residues. V lost 0 bases and J lost 2, with 8 bases in between. CDR1 and CDR2 (germline): LGHNA, YNFKEQ. DNA for the CDR3: TGTGCCAGCAGCCAAGAGTGGGAAACCTACGAGCAGTACTTC. It encodes CASSQEWETYEQYF.

The chain employs TRBV6-1 and TRBJ2-7, with 9 bases aligning to TRBD1. The germline CDR1 and CDR2 sequences are MNHNS and SASEGT. Unmatched junction bases numbered 21, after V lost 4 bases and J lost 11 bases. The CDR3 totals 17 residues. CDR3 in DNA: TGTGCCAGCAGTGGGGCCCCTACAGGGGGCTTTGTGAAAAGGGAGTACTTC. This gives the protein CASSGAPTGGFVKREYF.

This chain uses TRBV6-5 with TRBJ1-2; possible D gene TRBD1, 6 bases. V gave up 7 bases and J gave up 7 bases, with 13 bases separating them. The CDR3 sequence is 12 residues long. The germline V gene has CDR1 MNHEY and CDR2 SVGAGI. CDR3 DNA sequence: TGTGCCAGCAAGCAGGGGTCCGTTGGCTACACCTTC. Amino acids: CASKQGSVGYTF.

The chain recombines TRBV30 with TRBJ2-7; possible D gene TRBD1, 6 bases. Germline assignment: CDR1 GTSNPN and CDR2 SVGIG (reference sequence). Trimming took 0 bases from V and 3 from J, leaving 9 bases between them. The CDR3 runs to 13 residues. The CDR3 protein is CAWSVQTGYEQYF. The DNA of the CDR3 is TGTGCCTGGAGTGTACAGACAGGCTACGAGCAGTACTTC.

The chain carries TRBV10-3 and TRBJ2-3, with 7 bases aligning to TRBD1. The CDR3 is 15 amino acids. The germline CDR1 and CDR2 sequences are ENHRY and SYGVKD. V gave up 4 bases and J gave up 1 base; unmatched junction bases: 5. The CDR3: CAISGQGVGTDTQYF. CDR3 DNA sequence: TGTGCCATCAGTGGGCAGGGGGTAGGCACAGATACGCAGTATTTT.

The V and J genes are TRBV2 and TRBJ1-5; D is possibly TRBD1 (6 bases). Germline CDR1 SNHLY, CDR2 FYNNEI. There are 13 residues in the CDR3. V lost 1 base, J lost 5 bases, and 6 bases lay in between. CDR3 bases: TGTGCCAGCAGTGAAGGACAGGATCAGCCCCAGCATTTT. This codes for CASSEGQDQPQHF.